The 6 T cell receptor beta chains presented below share a single source sample, sequenced in a study of cytomegalovirus exposure and HLA in healthy donors. This table comes from immunoSEQ multiplex PCR, and its TCRdb copy is limited to in-frame clones, with some not included. The data show 71,000 or so clones, with about 94% seen just once and approximately 2.1% held by the top ten. Sequenced input: PBMCs. These receptors all stem from a woman aged 18 to 35 in good health and CMV-seronegative.

The gene calls are TRBV7-9 and TRBJ2-7, with 7 positions matching TRBD2. The CDR3 is 13 amino acids. The V gene's germline CDR1 is SEHNR and CDR2 FQNEAQ (reference sequence). V lost 2 bases to trimming and J lost 5 bases; unmatched junction nucleotides: 3. CDR3 in DNA: TGTGCCAGCAGCTTACCGGGAGGCCACGAGCAGTACTTC. It encodes CASSLPGGHEQYF.

The sample holds one count of this clone. The rearrangement joins TRBV11-3 to TRBJ2-6; 11 nucleotides align to TRBD1. The V and J ends lost 5 bases and 4 bases, in that order; junction bases with no gene match: 7. Germline assignment: CDR1 SGHNT and CDR2 YENEEA. The CDR3 loop spans 17 amino acids. CDR3 amino acids: CASSHGTGGPGANVLTF. CDR3 sequence (DNA): TGTGCCAGCAGCCACGGGACAGGGGGACCGGGGGCCAACGTCCTGACTTTC.

In its sample, this clone was seen once. The rearrangement links TRBV7-8 to TRBJ1-3; D is unresolved. Per germline, CDR1 SGHVS and CDR2 FQNEAQ. V was pared by 0 bases and J by 0 bases, with 6 bases between. There are 15 residues in the CDR3. The CDR3 spells CASSLAANSGNTIYF. CDR3 in DNA: TGTGCCAGCAGCTTAGCGGCCAACTCTGGAAACACCATATATTTT.

The chain recombines TRBV10-3 with TRBJ1-2; the match to TRBD1 covers 7 bases. The CDR3 has 14 residues. From germline, CDR1 is ENHRY and CDR2 SYGVKD. V lost 5 bases and J lost 4; bases outside the gene matches: 7. CDR3 nucleotides: TGTGCCATCAGTCAACAGGGGCTAGGCTATGGCTACACCTTC. Protein sequence: CAISQQGLGYGYTF.

V gene TRBV9 combines with J gene TRBJ2-1; tentative D call: TRBD2 (6 bases). Germline V gives CDR1 SGDLS, CDR2 YYNGEE. The CDR3 consists of 15 residues. The V end lost 3 bases, the J end lost 6 bases, and 16 bases lay between the germline ends. The CDR3 sequence: CASSAGTSVGNEQFF. In nucleotides, the CDR3 is TGTGCCAGCAGCGCCGGGACTTCCGTTGGCAATGAGCAGTTCTTC.

This chain uses TRBV29-1 with TRBJ1-1; 10 positions match TRBD1. The V gene's germline CDR1 is SQVTM and CDR2 ANQGSEA. V dropped 5 bases and J dropped 5; count of bases not matched to a gene: 5. CDR3 length: 13 residues. CDR3 region: CSVPGQGYTEAFF. The CDR3 bases are TGCAGCGTTCCGGGACAGGGGTATACTGAAGCTTTCTTT.